The 25 T cell receptor beta chains below come from one sample, sequenced in a study of cytomegalovirus exposure and HLA in healthy donors. The PCR was carried out with 60 Vbeta primers and 13 Jbeta primers. TCRdb's copy holds only in-frame clones and misses some; the assay was immunoSEQ multiplex PCR. The sample comprises 100,000 to 120,000 clones, over 70% of which are singletons, and about 4% rests with the top ten. The sequenced sample was PBMCs. The source of these receptors is a woman aged 40 to 50 in good health and CMV-seropositive.

On this clone: Mismatch with germline at one junction end may stem from a read error. The chain is built from TRBV7-9 and TRBJ1-5; a possible D gene is TRBD1 (5 bases). Germline CDR1 is SEHNR and CDR2 is FQNEAQ (reference sequence). This CDR3 has 15 residues. DNA of the CDR3: TGTTCCAGCAGTCCAGGAGGGACGGGCAATCAGCCCCAGCATTTT. Amino acid sequence: CSSSPGGTGNQPQHF.

This chain uses TRBV19 with TRBJ1-1; 9 bases map to TRBD1. Germline V lookup: CDR1 LNHDA, CDR2 SQIVND (reference sequence). CDR3 length: 14 amino acids. V lost 5 bases, J lost 1 base, and 2 bases stayed unmatched. CDR3 sequence reads: CASSWGQGNTEAFF. The CDR3 DNA reads as TGTGCCAGTAGTTGGGGACAGGGGAACACTGAAGCTTTCTTT.

V usage is TRBV7-3 and J usage is TRBJ1-1; 7 nucleotides line up with TRBD1. The CDR3 covers 14 residues. The J segment lost 0 bases and the V segment lost 4 bases, leaving 2 bases of the junction unmatched. Germline lookup yields CDR1 SGHTA and CDR2 FQGTGA. This CDR3 reads CASSSTGLNTEAFF. CDR3 coding DNA: TGTGCCAGCAGCTCGACAGGGTTGAACACTGAAGCTTTCTTT.

This CDR3 is CASRFGYNVAEAFF. CDR3 nucleotide sequence: TGTGCCAGCAGGTTCGGGTACAATGTCGCTGAAGCTTTCTTT. The chain has TRBV6-6 and TRBJ1-1; D is unclear. CDR3 length: 14 residues. Germline CDR1 reads MNHNY; CDR2 reads SVGAGI (reference sequence). V gave up 6 bases and J gave up 6 bases, with 17 bases separating them.

The rearrangement uses TRBV5-1 and TRBJ2-5; 11 nucleotides match TRBD2. Germline V gives CDR1 SGHRS, CDR2 YFSETQ. J was trimmed by 1 base and V by 2 bases; bases with no gene match: 1. This CDR3 is built from 15 residues. The DNA of the CDR3 is TGCGCCAGCAGCTTCGGGACTAGCGGCCAAGAGACCCAGTACTTC. Translated: CASSFGTSGQETQYF. Full variable domain (rest looked up from reference TRBV5-1 and TRBJ2-5): KAGVTQTPRYLIKTRGQQVTLSCSPISGHRSVSWYQQTPGQGLQFLFEYFSETQRNKGNFPGRFSGRQFSNSRSEMNVSTLELGDSALYLCASSFGTSGQETQYFGPGTRLLVL.

A few counts support this clone. The J gene is TRBJ1-1, the V gene TRBV28; no clear D gene. V dropped 6 bases and J dropped 4 bases, with 6 bases sitting between them. Germline CDR1 reads MDHEN; CDR2 reads SYDVKM. The CDR3 loop spans 11 amino acids. In nucleotides, the CDR3 is TGTGCCAGCAGCCACTCCACTGAAGCTTTCTTT. Residues: CASSHSTEAFF. Full variable domain (outside the CDR3, taken from reference TRBV28 and TRBJ1-1): DVKVTQSSRYLVKRTGEKVFLECVQDMDHENMFWYRQDPGLGLRLIYFSYDVKMKEKGDIPEGYSVSREKKERFSLILESASTNQTSMYLCASSHSTEAFFGQGTRLTVV.

The sample holds a few counts of this clone. The chain employs TRBV19 and TRBJ1-5, with TRBD1 as a possible D gene (5 bases). CDR1 LNHDA and CDR2 SQIVND come from the germline V gene (reference sequence). The CDR3 is 16 residues long. The V gene lost 5 bases and the J gene lost 5 bases, with 19 bases spanning the gap. In DNA, the CDR3 is TGTGCCAGTAGTCCCCCCGGAGGGGTAGGTTATCAGCCCCAGCATTTT. It specifies CASSPPGGVGYQPQHF.

The chain couples TRBV7-2 to TRBJ2-5; perhaps TRBD1 as D (5 bases). The end of the DNA fits TRBJ2-7 better, so the J call may be wrong. This CDR3 region has 12 residues. CDR1 and CDR2 (germline): SGHTA, FQGNSA. The CDR3 is CASSIQAGEQYF. CDR3 in DNA: TGTGCCAGCAGCATACAGGCCGGCGAGCAGTACTTC.

This clone was detected a few times. The chain carries TRBV4-2 and TRBJ2-4; a possible D gene is TRBD2 (6 bases). The CDR3 consists of 17 residues. With 1 base removed from V and 0 bases from J, the gap between germline ends came to 13 bases. From germline, CDR1 is LGHNA and CDR2 YNFKEQ. The CDR3 bases are TGTGCCAGCAGCCAAGGACCGGCGGAGGGAGCCAAAAACATTCAGTACTTC. Translating it yields CASSQGPAEGAKNIQYF.

The chain couples TRBV7-9 to TRBJ2-7; weak D call: TRBD2 (6 bases). Germline assignment: CDR1 SEHNR and CDR2 FQNEAQ (reference sequence). This CDR3 is built from 16 residues. V gave up 1 base and J gave up 4 bases, with 17 bases separating them. CDR3 in amino acids: CASSLGGVELNYEQYF. CDR3 nucleotide sequence: TGTGCCAGCAGCTTAGGGGGGGTCGAGCTAAATTACGAGCAGTACTTC.

The J gene is TRBJ2-7, the V gene TRBV5-5; weak D call: TRBD1 (6 bases). Trimming removed 2 bases from V and 0 bases from J, with 15 bases in between. CDR3 length: 16 amino acids. CDR1 is SGHKS and CDR2 is YYEKEE in the germline V gene (reference sequence). As DNA, the CDR3 is TGTGCCAGCAGCTTTTTCTCAGCCAGGGGCTCCTACGAGCAGTACTTC. Protein: CASSFFSARGSYEQYF. Supplemented by reference TRBV5-5 and TRBJ2-7, the full variable domain reads DAGVTQSPTHLIKTRGQQVTLRCSPISGHKSVSWYQQVLGQGPQFIFQYYEKEERGRGNFPDRFSARQFPNYSSELNVNALLLGDSALYLCASSFFSARGSYEQYFGPGTRLTVT.

This sequence joins TRBV6-1 and TRBJ1-5, with D unclear. The V end lost 6 bases, the J end lost 4 bases, and 10 bases lay between the germline ends. This CDR3 is built from 13 residues. Germline CDR1 is MNHNS and CDR2 is SASEGT. As DNA, the CDR3 is TGTGCCAGCAGCCCTCAAGAGAATCAGCCCCAGCATTTT. The encoded protein is CASSPQENQPQHF.

Points on this clone: At one end the junction does not follow the germline gene, possibly because of a read error. The chain uses TRBV7-9 and TRBJ2-4, with TRBD2 matching over 9 bases. Germline lookup yields CDR1 SEHNR and CDR2 FQNEAQ (reference sequence). The CDR3 is 16 amino acids. The CDR3 coding sequence is TGTTCCAGCAGCTTAGCGGGTGTTGCTAGCGGGATAGCCCAGTACTTC. Protein: CSSSLAGVASGIAQYF. The full variable domain, with the rest looked up from reference TRBV7-9 and TRBJ2-4, is DTGVSQNPRHKITKRGQNVTFRCDPISEHNRLYWYRQTLGQGPEFLTYFQNEAQLEKSRLLSDRFSAERPKGSFSTLEIQRTEQGDSAMYLCSSSLAGVASGIAQYFGAGTRLSVL.

The chain links TRBV7-6 to TRBJ2-1, with 12 bases matching TRBD2. The CDR3 extends over 17 amino acids. Germline loops: CDR1 SGHVS, CDR2 FNYEAQ. V shed 5 bases, J shed 9 bases, and the junction held 14 bases outside the gene matches. CDR3 DNA sequence: TGTGCCAGCAGCGGAATATCGACTAGCGGGAGTTGGGCTGAGCAGTTCTTC. Protein product: CASSGISTSGSWAEQFF.

The rearrangement links TRBV12-5 to TRBJ2-7; TRBD2 agrees at 7 bases. This CDR3 spans 15 amino acids. Per the germline V gene, CDR1 is LGHNT and CDR2 is FRNRAP. V shed 5 bases and J 2 bases; nucleotides not matched to a gene: 9. The CDR3 is CASGPSLAGAYEQYF. The CDR3 nucleotides read TGTGCTAGTGGTCCATCCCTGGCGGGAGCCTACGAGCAGTACTTC.

J is TRBJ2-7 and V is TRBV7-9, with 8 bases that match TRBD1. Germline trimming cut 6 bases from V and 4 bases from J; bases unmatched to any gene: 5. The CDR3 length is 13 residues. The germline CDR1 and CDR2 sequences are SEHNR and FQNEAQ (reference sequence). The CDR3 nucleotides are TGTGCCAGCAGTAGACAGGGGTGGTACGAGCAGTACTTC. Its protein product is CASSRQGWYEQYF.

V is TRBV5-1 and J is TRBJ2-5; 10 bases agree with TRBD1. There are 16 residues in the CDR3. The V segment lost 5 bases and the J segment 2 bases; nucleotides outside the gene matches: 9. Per the germline V gene, CDR1 is SGHRS and CDR2 is YFSETQ. CDR3 DNA sequence: TGCGCCAGCAGGCGACAGGGGGCGGCTCCTCAAGAGACCCAGTACTTC. Translating it yields CASRRQGAAPQETQYF.

This chain uses TRBV15 with TRBJ1-2; weak D call: TRBD1 (6 bases). V gave up 4 bases and J gave up 0 bases, with 21 bases separating them. Germline V lookup: CDR1 LNHNV, CDR2 YYDKDF (reference sequence). The CDR3 runs to 18 residues. The CDR3 spells CATSMGSGGTRANYGYTF. CDR3 nucleotides: TGTGCCACCAGCATGGGGAGTGGGGGCACTAGAGCTAACTATGGCTACACCTTC.

A remark on this clone: The germline gene is not matched at one end of the junction; a read error may be the cause. V and J are TRBV7-9 and TRBJ1-5; a possible D gene is TRBD1 (5 bases). CDR1 is SEHNR and CDR2 is FQNEAQ in the germline V gene (reference sequence). The CDR3 sequence is 14 residues long. The CDR3 spells CSSSFDSSNQPQHF. CDR3 nucleotide sequence: TGTTCCAGCAGCTTTGACAGTAGCAATCAGCCCCAGCATTTT. Variable domain in full (rest from reference TRBV7-9 and TRBJ1-5): DTGVSQNPRHKITKRGQNVTFRCDPISEHNRLYWYRQTLGQGPEFLTYFQNEAQLEKSRLLSDRFSAERPKGSFSTLEIQRTEQGDSAMYLCSSSFDSSNQPQHFGDGTRLSIL.

V and J are TRBV14 and TRBJ1-2; 7 bases align to TRBD1. V dropped 4 bases and J dropped 7; count of bases not matched to a gene: 12. Germline V gene data show CDR1 as SGHDN and CDR2 as FVKESK. CDR3 length: 15 residues. CDR3 coding DNA: TGTGCCAGCAGCCCTCCGGGACAGCGACGGGGTGGCTACACCTTC. Its protein is CASSPPGQRRGGYTF.

This chain uses TRBV27 with TRBJ1-5; D is perhaps TRBD1 (5 bases). The CDR3 is made up of 14 amino acids. Trimming took off 2 bases at V and 1 base at J, with 6 bases between the two ends. The germline V gene encodes CDR1 MNHEY and CDR2 SMNVEV (reference sequence). CDR3 DNA sequence: TGTGCCAGCAGTTTAAGGGGAAGCAATCAGCCCCAGCATTTT. It is translated as CASSLRGSNQPQHF.

This clone was seen a handful of times. This chain uses TRBV6-4 with TRBJ2-5, with TRBD1 identical over 7 bases. J was trimmed by 4 bases and V by 0 bases; bases with no gene match: 11. The length of the CDR3 is 17 residues. Germline V CDR1 and CDR2: MRHNA, SNTAGT. The CDR3 nucleotides read TGTGCCAGCAGTGACTCGAGACACAGGGGCCGGCGAGAGACCCAGTACTTC. Translating it yields CASSDSRHRGRRETQYF.

The V and J genes are TRBV5-8 and TRBJ2-3; 11 bases match TRBD2. Germline CDR1 is SGHTS and CDR2 is YDEGEE. The length of the CDR3 is 16 residues. Trimming cost V 4 bases and J 3 bases; bases outside gene matches: 7. The CDR3 reads CASSTGLAGRTDTQYF. The CDR3 region has the DNA TGTGCCAGCAGCACAGGACTAGCGGGTAGGACAGATACGCAGTATTTT.

This clone was observed a few times. The genes are TRBV7-8 and TRBJ2-7, with D possibly TRBD2 on 6 matching bases. The V and J ends lost 1 base and 5 bases respectively, with 18 bases between them. Germline assignment: CDR1 SGHVS and CDR2 FQNEAQ. The CDR3 is 16 amino acids. In DNA form, the CDR3 reads TGTGCCAGCAGCTTAGGGGGGGTGGAGCTCCTCAACGAGCAGTACTTC. Translation: CASSLGGVELLNEQYF.

J is TRBJ1-2 and V is TRBV27, with 8 bases lining up with TRBD1. The ends lost 4 bases at V and 5 bases at J; junction bases unmatched: 12. The germline V gene has CDR1 MNHEY and CDR2 SMNVEV (reference sequence). This CDR3 contains 16 residues. The CDR3: CASSYNGQGITYGYTF. The DNA of the CDR3 is TGTGCCAGCAGTTATAACGGACAGGGCATTACGTATGGCTACACCTTC.